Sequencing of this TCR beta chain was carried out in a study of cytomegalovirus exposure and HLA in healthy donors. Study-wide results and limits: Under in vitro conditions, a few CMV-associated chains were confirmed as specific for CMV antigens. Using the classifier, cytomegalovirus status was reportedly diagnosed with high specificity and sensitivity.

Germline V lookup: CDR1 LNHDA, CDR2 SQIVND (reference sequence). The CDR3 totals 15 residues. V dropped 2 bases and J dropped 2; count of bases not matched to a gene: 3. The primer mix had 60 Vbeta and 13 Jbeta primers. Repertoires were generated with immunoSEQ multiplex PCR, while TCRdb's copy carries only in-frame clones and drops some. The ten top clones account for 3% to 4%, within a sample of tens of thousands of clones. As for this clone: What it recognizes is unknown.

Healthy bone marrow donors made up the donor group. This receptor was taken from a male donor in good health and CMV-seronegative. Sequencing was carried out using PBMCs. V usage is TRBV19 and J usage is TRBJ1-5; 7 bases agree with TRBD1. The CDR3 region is CASSIQGGGNQPQHF. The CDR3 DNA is TGTGCCAGTAGTATACAAGGGGGCGGCAATCAGCCCCAGCATTTT.